One sample yielded the 13 T cell receptor beta chains listed below, sequenced in a study of blood T cell repertoires in COVID-19. Sequenced by immunoSEQ multiplex PCR; TCRdb stores in-frame clones only, minus some. Among some 70,000 clones listed, around nine tenths were seen once. The source material was peripheral blood. The receptors stem from a human donor in a cohort sampled during active COVID-19.

This clone was seen a few times. The chain is built from TRBV28 and TRBJ2-2; the D gene is possibly TRBD1 (6 bases). CDR3 length: 14 amino acids. Trimming cost V 3 bases and J 3 bases, with 8 bases left between them. Germline V gene lookup returns CDR1 MDHEN and CDR2 SYDVKM. The CDR3 is CASSFRGDTGELFF. For the CDR3, the DNA is TGTGCCAGCAGTTTCAGGGGTGACACCGGGGAGCTGTTTTTT.

CDR3 sequence: CASSNRGSGTNEKLFF. The CDR3, as DNA: TGTGCCAGCAGTAACAGGGGTTCGGGAACTAATGAAAAACTGTTTTTT. The genes are TRBV28 and TRBJ1-4, with 7 bases fitting TRBD1. Trimming removed 5 bases from V and 1 base from J; junction bases left unmatched: 7. The CDR3 is 16 amino acids. CDR1 is MDHEN and CDR2 is SYDVKM in the germline V gene.

The chain links TRBV19 to TRBJ1-1, with a possible D match to TRBD1 (6 bases). Germline loops: CDR1 LNHDA, CDR2 SQIVND (reference sequence). The CDR3 consists of 16 residues. V lost 4 bases, J lost 1 base, and 16 bases lay in between. CDR3 sequence: CASSTGTRRGNTEAFF. The CDR3 nucleotides read TGTGCCAGTAGTACCGGGACACGAAGGGGGAACACTGAAGCTTTCTTT.

In its sample, this clone was seen once. This sequence joins TRBV27 and TRBJ2-7; 9 positions agree with TRBD1. Trimming cost V 8 bases and J 6 bases; bases outside gene matches: 8. This CDR3 region has 13 residues. The V gene's germline CDR1 is MNHEY and CDR2 SMNVEV (reference sequence). The CDR3 DNA is TGTGCCAGCCAGGGACAGGGATTTATCGAGCAGTACTTC. This translates into CASQGQGFIEQYF.

CDR3 DNA: TGTGCCAGCAGCTTATACAGGGGCGTTAATTCACCCCTCCACTTT. Its protein is CASSLYRGVNSPLHF. The genes are TRBV7-9 and TRBJ1-6, with 7 bases aligning to TRBD1. Germline-derived CDR1 and CDR2 are SEHNR and FQNEAQ (reference sequence). The CDR3 contains 15 residues. V lost 2 bases to trimming and J lost 6 bases; unmatched junction nucleotides: 4.

The V and J genes are TRBV28 and TRBJ1-2; the D gene is possibly TRBD1 (6 bases). CDR3 length: 12 residues. Germline CDR1 reads MDHEN; CDR2 reads SYDVKM. V lost 6 bases to trimming and J lost 8 bases, with 13 bases between them. The CDR3 loop reads CASRSGVRGYTF. The CDR3 nucleotides read TGTGCCAGCAGGTCAGGGGTCCGGGGCTACACCTTC.

The V gene is TRBV14, the J gene TRBJ1-6; a weak D match, TRBD1 (5 bases). V was pared by 2 bases and J by 7 bases, with 9 bases between. The germline CDR1 and CDR2 sequences are SGHDN and FVKESK. This CDR3 has 14 amino acids. The CDR3 bases are TGTGCCAGCAGCCAACAGGGTAGGAATTCACCCCTCCACTTT. Translation: CASSQQGRNSPLHF.

The J gene is TRBJ2-3, the V gene TRBV2; the D gene is possibly TRBD2 (6 bases). The V end was cut by 7 bases, the J end by 6 bases, with 17 bases between. Germline V gives CDR1 SNHLY, CDR2 FYNNEI. The CDR3 sequence is 14 residues long. The CDR3 DNA is TGTGCCAGCAACCGGAGGGACCTAGGGGATACGCAGTATTTT. It specifies CASNRRDLGDTQYF.

The gene calls are TRBV6-5 and TRBJ1-5; 9 bases match TRBD1. The CDR3 loop spans 14 amino acids. The J segment lost 7 bases and the V segment lost 7 bases, leaving 8 bases of the junction unmatched. Germline V gene lookup returns CDR1 MNHEY and CDR2 SVGAGI. The CDR3 is CASKTGGSGQPQHF. CDR3 DNA: TGTGCCAGCAAAACAGGGGGCTCAGGGCAGCCCCAGCATTTT.

The chain has TRBV25-1 and TRBJ1-1; weak D call: TRBD1 (6 bases). The CDR3 has 14 amino acids. V was trimmed by 1 base and J by 6 bases, leaving 12 bases between them. The germline gives CDR1 MGHDK, CDR2 SYGVNS. In DNA form, the CDR3 reads TGTGCCAGCAGTGAATTCGGGACACAATCTGAAGCTTTCTTT. Translated, it gives CASSEFGTQSEAFF.

This chain connects TRBV5-1 to TRBJ2-3, with TRBD2 matching 9 bases. V lost 0 bases to trimming and J lost 4 bases; unmatched junction nucleotides: 6. The CDR3 spans 16 residues. The germline CDR1 and CDR2 sequences are SGHRS and YFSETQ. In DNA, the CDR3 is TGCGCCAGCAGCTTGGGCGGCGGGGGGGCGGCAGATACGCAGTATTTT. It specifies CASSLGGGGAADTQYF.

CDR3 nucleotides: TGTGCCAGCAGCCACGAGACAGGGGGCGGGACCGGGGAGCTGTTTTTT. Translating it yields CASSHETGGGTGELFF. This chain links TRBV5-4 with TRBJ2-2; 10 nucleotides match TRBD1. After removal of 4 bases from V and 5 bases from J, the junction contained 8 bases not matched to a gene. Germline assignment: CDR1 SGHNT and CDR2 YYREEE (reference sequence). The CDR3 consists of 16 residues. Drawing the rest from reference TRBV5-4 and TRBJ2-2, the complete variable domain is ETGVTQSPTHLIKTRGQQVTLRCSSQSGHNTVSWYQQALGQGPQFIFQYYREEENGRGNFPPRFSGLQFPNYSSELNVNALELDDSALYLCASSHETGGGTGELFFGEGSRLTVL.

V is TRBV4-1 and J is TRBJ2-7; D ambiguous. Germline V gives CDR1 MGHRA, CDR2 YSYEKL. Trimming shortened V by 1 base and J by 2 bases, and 9 bases separated the two germline ends. The CDR3 contains 14 residues. CDR3 bases: TGCGCCAGCAGCCAAGTCGGCCTAGCCTACGAGCAGTACTTC. This sequence encodes CASSQVGLAYEQYF.